This T cell receptor beta chain was sequenced for a study of neurological immune-mediated disorders. Time point meaning: longitudinal time-point 3. The unsorted libraries were generated from a total of 2 million PBMCs, which had been stored in RNAlater at -80 C. The germline gives CDR1 MDHEN, CDR2 SYDVKM. The CDR3 sequence is 12 residues long. V dropped 7 bases and J dropped 0 bases, with 7 bases sitting between them. This clonotype was observed at least ten times. TCRdb redid the calling of the 5' RACE reads with MiXCR, one entry per CDR3 protein. The sample has approximately 89,000 distinct CDR3 sequences; around 4.5% are singletons.

Sequencing was done on a sample of PBMCs. The rearrangement uses TRBV28 and TRBJ2-7, with D hard to call. The receptor comes from a woman aged 55-75 years with multiple sclerosis. This CDR3 is CASISASYEQYF. CDR3 in DNA: TGTGCCAGCATCTCAGCCTCCTACGAGCAGTACTTC.